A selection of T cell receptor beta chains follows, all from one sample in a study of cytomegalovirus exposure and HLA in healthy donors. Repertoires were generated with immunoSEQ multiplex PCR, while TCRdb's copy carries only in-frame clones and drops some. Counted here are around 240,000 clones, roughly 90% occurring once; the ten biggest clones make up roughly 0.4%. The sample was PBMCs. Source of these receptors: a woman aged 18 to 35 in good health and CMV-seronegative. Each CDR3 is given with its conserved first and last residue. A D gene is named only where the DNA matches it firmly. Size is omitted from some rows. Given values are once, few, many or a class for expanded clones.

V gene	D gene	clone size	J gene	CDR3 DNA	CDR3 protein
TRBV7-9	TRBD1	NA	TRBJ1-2	TGTGCCACCTTATCCCGGGACAGGGGTTATGGCTACACCTTC	CATLSRDRGYGYTF
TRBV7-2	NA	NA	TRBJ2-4	TGTGCCAGCAGCCAAGAAGGGGGAAACATTCAGTACTTC	CASSQEGGNIQYF
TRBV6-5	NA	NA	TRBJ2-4	TGTGCCAGCAGGCGGGACTCCGAAAACATTCAGTACTTC	CASRRDSENIQYF
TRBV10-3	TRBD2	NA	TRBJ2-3	TGTGCCATCAGTGAGTATCCGACTAGCGGGGCCGGCACAGATACGCAGTATTTT	CAISEYPTSGAGTDTQYF
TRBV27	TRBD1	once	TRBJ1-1	TGTGCCAGCAGTTTCCAGGGGGCTTTGAACACTGAAGCTTTCTTT	CASSFQGALNTEAFF
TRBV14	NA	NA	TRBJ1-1	TGTGCCAGCAGCCAATACAGTATTTGGACTGAAGCTTTCTTT	CASSQYSIWTEAFF
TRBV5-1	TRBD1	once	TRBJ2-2	TGCGCCAGCAGCATCGGGACAGGGGATTACACCGGGGAGCTGTTTTTT	CASSIGTGDYTGELFF
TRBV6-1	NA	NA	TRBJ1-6	TGTGCCAGCAGTGAACTAACAGGGAGAAATTCACCCCTCCACTTT	CASSELTGRNSPLHF
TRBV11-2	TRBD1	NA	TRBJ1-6	TGTGCCAGCAGCTCAAGGACAGGGACTAATTCACCCCTCCACTTT	CASSSRTGTNSPLHF
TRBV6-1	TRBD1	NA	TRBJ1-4	TGTGCCAGCAGTAACAGGGGGATCGGCGAAAAACTGTTTTTT	CASSNRGIGEKLFF
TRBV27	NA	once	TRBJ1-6	TGTGCCAGCAATGCGGGCAGACTTAATTCACCCCTCCACTTT	CASNAGRLNSPLHF
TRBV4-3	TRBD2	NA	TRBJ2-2	TGCGCCAGCAGCCAAGATCCTAGCGGGGGAGGTATCTCCGGGGAGCTGTTTTTT	CASSQDPSGGGISGELFF
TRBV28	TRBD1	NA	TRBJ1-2	TGTGCCAGCAGTTCGACAGGGTCCTATGGCTACACCTTC	CASSSTGSYGYTF